The source of this T cell receptor beta chain is a study of T cells in Graves' hyperthyroidism and ophthalmopathy. Whole-study results and caveats: Clonotypes that were expanded in thyroid above 0.001 mostly appeared in blood too.

CDR1 is ENHRY, CDR2 SYGVKD, per germline. The V segment lost 5 bases and the J segment 5 bases; nucleotides outside the gene matches: 12. This CDR3 spans 18 amino acids. RNA transcripts provided the source from which TCR beta CDR3 regions were amplified. Primed by the HTBI set, a first-round RT-PCR was run on the TCR CDR3. TCRdb ran MiXCR on the multiplex PCR reads and lists one entry per CDR3 protein. This sample has about 46,000 distinct CDR3 sequences, with around 45% found just once. Hyperthyroidism was newly diagnosed in patients aged 18 to 65 (duration under 2 months). Diagnosing involved the use of clinical symptoms, serum thyroxine and TRAb, thyroid ultrasound and orbital computed tomography. Of note for this clonotype: Its antigen is currently unknown.

The J gene is TRBJ2-5, the V gene TRBV10-3, with TRBD2 matching 15 bases. This receptor was taken from a woman aged 45-65 years with Graves' hyperthyroidism. What was sequenced was peripheral blood or thyroid tissue (not recorded which). CDR3 loop: CAISWGLAGGARRETQYF. CDR3 bases: TGTGCCATCAGTTGGGGACTAGCGGGAGGAGCGAGGCGGGAGACCCAGTACTTC.